This T cell receptor beta chain originates from a study of shared clonotypes between healthy human individuals. Study overall: CD8 memory received one plate per donor, CD8 naive two, CD4 memory three and CD4 naive three. Study-level results: Naive subsets tended to show greater estimated richness than memory subsets.

As concerns this clone: Antigen specificity is unknown. Other nucleotide sequences in the sample specify the same CDR3.

CD8 cells regarded as naive lacked CD45RO, were positively chosen for CCR7, and omitted terminally differentiated effector memory CD45RA+ cells. Evenly divided among several immunoSEQ plates was the genomic DNA of each subset. Produced via immunoSEQ multiplex PCR; TCRdb's table is partial and in-frame only. The repertoire has about 1,900,000 clones, roughly 95% of them found once; the top ten carry under 1.5%. The germline V gene has CDR1 MNHEY and CDR2 SVGAGI. The CDR3 is 14 residues long. V was clipped by 6 bases and J by 3 bases; unmatched bases: 3. Specimen: naive CD8+ T cells sorted from blood. J is TRBJ2-1 and V is TRBV6-5; TRBD2 matches at 9 bases. This sequence was found in a man aged 18 to 35 in good health. CDR3 in amino acids: CASSLAGVYNEQFF. The CDR3 DNA reads TGTGCCAGCAGCTTAGCGGGAGTCTACAATGAGCAGTTCTTC.